What follows describes a single TCR beta chain. The CDR3 contains 13 residues. Germline V lookup: CDR1 MNHEY, CDR2 SVGAGI. Trimming shortened V by 6 bases and J by 0 bases, and 6 bases separated the two germline ends. These data are taken from a study of lymphopenia after photon versus proton radiotherapy. TCRdb's copy holds only in-frame clones and misses some; the assay was immunoSEQ multiplex PCR. The data hold some 70,000 clones, with about 89% observed a single time. The V gene is TRBV6-5, the J gene TRBJ1-5; no clear D. Sequenced here: peripheral blood, sampled from a patient treated with proton-based radiotherapy. The TCR comes from an elderly man with esophageal cancer. Here the CDR3 DNA reads TGTGCCAGCAGAGAGTATAGCAATCAGCCCCAGCATTTT. It encodes CASREYSNQPQHF.